Below, one T cell receptor beta chain is given with its context. This entry belongs to a study of graft-versus-host responses after intestinal transplantation. TCRdb keeps only in-frame clones here, not all; method: immunoSEQ multiplex PCR. Among about 57,000 clones, 80% to 90% were seen once, and the ten largest hold less than 2%. Germline assignment: CDR1 LNHNV and CDR2 YYDKDF (reference sequence). Trimming cost V 5 bases and J 4 bases; bases outside gene matches: 9. This CDR3 is built from 16 residues. The gene calls are TRBV15 and TRBJ1-3; 9 bases line up with TRBD1. Material: PBMCs, obtained 26 days after transplant. The TCR was taken from a human patient who received an intestinal transplant, so some T cells may come from the graft donor. The CDR3 DNA follows: TGTGCCACCAGCGAATTCGGGACAGGGAGAGGAAACACCATATATTTT. Encoded protein: CATSEFGTGRGNTIYF.